Here is one TCR beta chain with its context. Sequencing was performed with immunoSEQ multiplex PCR; in TCRdb, only in-frame clones are kept and a portion is missing. The sample lists roughly 150,000 clones; approximately 91% were seen once. This sample was included in a study of blood T cell repertoires in COVID-19. Study-wide context: The United States, Italy and Spain provided the acute and convalescent COVID-19 samples.

The CDR3 loop spans 15 amino acids. Deletions cut 5 bases from V and 6 bases from J, with 14 bases between. The germline CDR1 and CDR2 sequences are LNHNV and YYDKDF (reference sequence). The sequenced material came from peripheral blood. The receptor was isolated from a woman between 70 and 85 years old with acute or convalescent COVID-19. V usage is TRBV15 and J usage is TRBJ1-6; D is undetermined. Here the CDR3 reads CATSGRTAVNSPLHF. The CDR3 nucleotides read TGTGCCACCAGCGGGAGGACCGCCGTTAATTCACCCCTCCACTTT.